These 6 T cell receptor beta chains were all obtained from the same sample, sequenced in a study of blood T cell repertoires in COVID-19. Libraries were prepared by immunoSEQ multiplex PCR; TCRdb keeps only in-frame clonotypes and omits some of them. The repertoire consists of roughly 250,000 clones, with around 89% occurring once and the leading ten covering around 0.84%. Sequenced sample: peripheral blood. The source of these receptors is a man aged 30-40 years with acute or convalescent COVID-19.

The chain links TRBV28 to TRBJ2-1, with D possibly matching TRBD1 (6 bases). Germline V lookup: CDR1 MDHEN, CDR2 SYDVKM. With 0 bases removed from V and 2 bases from J, the gap between germline ends came to 17 bases. This CDR3 has 18 residues. This CDR3 reads CASSLWIPGHQTYNEQFF. The CDR3 DNA is TGTGCCAGCAGTTTATGGATACCGGGACATCAGACCTACAATGAGCAGTTCTTC. The complete variable domain, with remaining parts taken from reference TRBV28 and TRBJ2-1, reads DVKVTQSSRYLVKRTGEKVFLECVQDMDHENMFWYRQDPGLGLRLIYFSYDVKMKEKGDIPEGYSVSREKKERFSLILESASTNQTSMYLCASSLWIPGHQTYNEQFFGPGTRLTVL.

The CDR3 DNA reads as TGTGCCAGCAGCTTAGAGACAGGTTCCTACGAGCAGTACTTC. It yields the protein CASSLETGSYEQYF. The chain combines TRBV7-2 with TRBJ2-7, with D tentatively TRBD1 (6 bases). The CDR3 has 14 amino acids. V was clipped by 1 base and J by 1 base, with 8 bases between them. Germline values: CDR1 SGHTA, CDR2 FQGNSA.

This chain joins TRBV29-1 and TRBJ1-2; no reliable D call. V lost 0 bases and J 4 bases, leaving 6 bases between the germline ends. The germline gives CDR1 SQVTM, CDR2 ANQGSEA. This CDR3 comprises 12 residues. Here the CDR3 DNA reads TGCAGCGTTGAAGATTCTATCTATGGCTACACCTTC. This sequence encodes CSVEDSIYGYTF. Full variable domain (missing parts from reference TRBV29-1 and TRBJ1-2): SAVISQKPSRDICQRGTSLTIQCQVDSQVTMMFWYRQQPGQSLTLIATANQGSEATYESGFVIDKFPISRPNLTFSTLTVSNMSPEDSSIYLCSVEDSIYGYTFGSGTRLTVV.

V usage is TRBV6-5 and J usage is TRBJ1-3, with D maybe TRBD1 (5 bases). Per the germline V gene, CDR1 is MNHEY and CDR2 is SVGAGI. Trimming shortened V by 4 bases and J by 0 bases, and 13 bases separated the two germline ends. This CDR3 has 16 amino acids. DNA of the CDR3: TGTGCCAGCAGTTCACTGGGAACAGGCTCTGGAAACACCATATATTTT. It encodes CASSSLGTGSGNTIYF.

The V gene is TRBV9, the J gene TRBJ2-3; D is perhaps TRBD2 (6 bases). The CDR3 spans 15 residues. V was cut by 0 bases and J by 5 bases, with 13 bases left in between. From germline, CDR1 is SGDLS and CDR2 YYNGEE. For the CDR3, the DNA is TGTGCCAGCAGCGTAGAGGGGACTTCCCTAGATACGCAGTATTTT. This translates into CASSVEGTSLDTQYF.

The table lists this clone with a count of one. The chain links TRBV28 to TRBJ1-2; maybe TRBD1 (6 bases). The CDR3 is 12 residues long. CDR1 and CDR2 from the germline V gene are MDHEN and SYDVKM. The V end lost 2 bases, the J end lost 6 bases, and 7 bases lay between the germline ends. CDR3: CASSLQGHGYTF. The CDR3 DNA follows: TGTGCCAGCAGTTTACAGGGGCATGGCTACACCTTC.